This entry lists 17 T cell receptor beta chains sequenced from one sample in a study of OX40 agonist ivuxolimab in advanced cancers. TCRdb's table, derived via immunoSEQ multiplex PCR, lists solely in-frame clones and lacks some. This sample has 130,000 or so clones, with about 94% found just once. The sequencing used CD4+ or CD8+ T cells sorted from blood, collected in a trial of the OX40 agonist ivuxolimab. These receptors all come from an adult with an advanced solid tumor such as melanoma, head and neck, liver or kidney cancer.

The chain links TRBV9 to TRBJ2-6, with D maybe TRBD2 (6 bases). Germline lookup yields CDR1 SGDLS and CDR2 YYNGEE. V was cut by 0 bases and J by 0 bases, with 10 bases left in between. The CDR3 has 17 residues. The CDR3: CASSVEAGNSGANVLTF. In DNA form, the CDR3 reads TGTGCCAGCAGCGTAGAGGCGGGGAACTCTGGGGCCAACGTCCTGACTTTC. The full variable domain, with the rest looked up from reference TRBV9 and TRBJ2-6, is DSGVTQTPKHLITATGQRVTLRCSPRSGDLSVYWYQQSLDQGLQFLIQYYNGEERAKGNILERFSAQQFPDLHSELNLSSLELGDSALYFCASSVEAGNSGANVLTFGAGSRLTVL.

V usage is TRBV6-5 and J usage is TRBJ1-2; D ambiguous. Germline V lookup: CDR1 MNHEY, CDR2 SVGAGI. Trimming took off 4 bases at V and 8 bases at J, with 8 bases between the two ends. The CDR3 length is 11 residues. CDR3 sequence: CASSSAEGYTF. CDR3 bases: TGTGCCAGCAGTTCGGCAGAGGGCTACACCTTC.

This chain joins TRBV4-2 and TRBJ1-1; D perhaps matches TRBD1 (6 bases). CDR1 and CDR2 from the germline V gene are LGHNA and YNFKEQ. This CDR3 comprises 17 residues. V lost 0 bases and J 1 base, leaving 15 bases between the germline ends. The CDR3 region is CASSQDQMRDKNTEAFF. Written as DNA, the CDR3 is TGTGCCAGCAGCCAAGATCAAATGAGGGACAAGAACACTGAAGCTTTCTTT.

CDR3 sequence (DNA): TGTGCCAGCAGTGATCGTGGCTCTGGGGCCAACGTCCTGACTTTC. Translation: CASSDRGSGANVLTF. The chain links TRBV6-1 to TRBJ2-6; D uncertain. V shed 3 bases and J shed 0 bases, with 6 bases lying between them. Per germline, CDR1 MNHNS and CDR2 SASEGT. CDR3 size: 15 residues.

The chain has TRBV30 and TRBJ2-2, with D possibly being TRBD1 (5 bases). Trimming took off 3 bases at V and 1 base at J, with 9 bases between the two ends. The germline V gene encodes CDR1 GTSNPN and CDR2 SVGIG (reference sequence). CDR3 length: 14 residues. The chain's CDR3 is CAWRQGLNTGELFF. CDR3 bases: TGTGCCTGGAGGCAGGGCCTGAACACCGGGGAGCTGTTTTTT.

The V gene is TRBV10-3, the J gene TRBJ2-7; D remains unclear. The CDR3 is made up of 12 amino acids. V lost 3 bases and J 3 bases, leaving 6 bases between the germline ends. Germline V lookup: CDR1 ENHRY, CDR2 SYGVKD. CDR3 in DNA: TGTGCCATCAGTGAATGGGGCTACGAGCAGTACTTC. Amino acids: CAISEWGYEQYF.

The CDR3 spells CAWSVWGRGAGSYEQYF. CDR3 in DNA: TGTGCCTGGAGTGTATGGGGGAGAGGGGCGGGGTCTTACGAGCAGTACTTC. The chain recombines TRBV30 with TRBJ2-7, with D tentatively TRBD2 (6 bases). The germline V gene encodes CDR1 GTSNPN and CDR2 SVGIG (reference sequence). V shed 0 bases and J shed 4 bases, with 22 bases lying between them. The CDR3 has 17 residues.

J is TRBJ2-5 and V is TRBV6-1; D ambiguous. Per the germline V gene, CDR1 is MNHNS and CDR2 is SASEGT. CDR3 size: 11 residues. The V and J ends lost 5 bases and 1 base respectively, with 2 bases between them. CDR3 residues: CASSSQETQYF. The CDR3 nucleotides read TGTGCCAGCAGTTCCCAAGAGACCCAGTACTTC.

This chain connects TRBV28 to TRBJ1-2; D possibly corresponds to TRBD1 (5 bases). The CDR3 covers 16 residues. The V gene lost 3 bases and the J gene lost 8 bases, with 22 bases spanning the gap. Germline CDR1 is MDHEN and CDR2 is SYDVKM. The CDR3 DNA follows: TGTGCCAGCAGTTTTATCCAGGGAGGAGGGAATGAAGGCTACACCTTC. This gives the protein CASSFIQGGGNEGYTF.

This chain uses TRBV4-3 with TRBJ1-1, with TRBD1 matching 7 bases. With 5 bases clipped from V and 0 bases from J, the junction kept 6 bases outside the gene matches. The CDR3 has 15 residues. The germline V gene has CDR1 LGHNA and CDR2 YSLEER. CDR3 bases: TGCGCCAGCAGCAGATCGACAGGGCTGAACACTGAAGCTTTCTTT. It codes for CASSRSTGLNTEAFF.

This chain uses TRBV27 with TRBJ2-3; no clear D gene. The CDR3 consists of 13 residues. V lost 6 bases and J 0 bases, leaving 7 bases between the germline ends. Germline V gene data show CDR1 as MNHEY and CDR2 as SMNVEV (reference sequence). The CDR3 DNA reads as TGTGCCAGCAGGGATCATAGCACAGATACGCAGTATTTT. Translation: CASRDHSTDTQYF.

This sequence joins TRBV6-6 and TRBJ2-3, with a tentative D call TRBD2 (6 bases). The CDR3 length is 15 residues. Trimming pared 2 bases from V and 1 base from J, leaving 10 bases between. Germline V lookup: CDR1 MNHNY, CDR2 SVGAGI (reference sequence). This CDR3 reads CASSYPPGGTDTQYF. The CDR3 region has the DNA TGTGCCAGCAGTTACCCTCCGGGAGGCACAGATACGCAGTATTTT.

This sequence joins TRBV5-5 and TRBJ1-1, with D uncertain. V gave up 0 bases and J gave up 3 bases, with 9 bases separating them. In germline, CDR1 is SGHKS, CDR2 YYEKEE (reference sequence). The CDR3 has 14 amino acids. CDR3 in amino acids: CASSLDTLYTEAFF. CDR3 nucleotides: TGTGCCAGCAGCTTGGACACCCTGTACACTGAAGCTTTCTTT.

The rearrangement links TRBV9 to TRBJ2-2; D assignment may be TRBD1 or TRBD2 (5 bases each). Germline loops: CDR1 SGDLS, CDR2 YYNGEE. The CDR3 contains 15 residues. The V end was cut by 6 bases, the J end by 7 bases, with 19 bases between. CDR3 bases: TGTGCCAGCAATCCCCTAGGGGTAGCGAACGGGGAGCTGTTTTTT. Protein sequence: CASNPLGVANGELFF. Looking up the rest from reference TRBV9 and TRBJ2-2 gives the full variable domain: DSGVTQTPKHLITATGQRVTLRCSPRSGDLSVYWYQQSLDQGLQFLIQYYNGEERAKGNILERFSAQQFPDLHSELNLSSLELGDSALYFCASNPLGVANGELFFGEGSRLTVL.

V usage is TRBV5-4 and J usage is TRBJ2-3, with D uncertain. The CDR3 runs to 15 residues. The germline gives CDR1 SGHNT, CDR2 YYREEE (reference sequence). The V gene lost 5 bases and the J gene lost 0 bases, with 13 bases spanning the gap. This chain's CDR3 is CASSSSSTSTDTQYF. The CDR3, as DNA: TGTGCCAGCAGTTCCTCCTCAACTAGCACAGATACGCAGTATTTT.

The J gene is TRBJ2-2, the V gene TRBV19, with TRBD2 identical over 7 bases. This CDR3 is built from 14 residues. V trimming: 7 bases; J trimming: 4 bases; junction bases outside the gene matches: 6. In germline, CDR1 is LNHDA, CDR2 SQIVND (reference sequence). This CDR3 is CASKREAVTGELFF. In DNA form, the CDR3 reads TGTGCCAGTAAACGGGAGGCCGTCACCGGGGAGCTGTTTTTT.

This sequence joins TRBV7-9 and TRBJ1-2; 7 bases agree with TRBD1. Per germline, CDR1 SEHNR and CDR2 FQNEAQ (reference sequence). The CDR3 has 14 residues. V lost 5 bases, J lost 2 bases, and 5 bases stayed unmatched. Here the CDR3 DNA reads TGTGCCAGCAGCCCCGGGACAGAAAACTATGGCTACACCTTC. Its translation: CASSPGTENYGYTF.